The rows below give T cell receptor beta chains drawn from one sample of a study of blood T cell repertoires in COVID-19. The table came from immunoSEQ multiplex PCR; TCRdb's copy has only in-frame clones and leaves some out. The data show some 450,000 clones, roughly 90% seen once. The sequenced sample consisted of peripheral blood. These receptors all come from a man between 18 and 35 years old with COVID-19, enrolled during active disease. Each CDR3 is given with its conserved first and last residue. The D gene is left open where the match is weak. Size values are once, few and many counts, or a class for expanded clones, and some rows have none.

j_call clone_size d_call v_call cdr3_aa cdr3_nt
TRBJ2-2 . . TRBV11-3 CASSQNTGELFF TGTGCCAGCAGCCAAAACACCGGGGAGCTGTTTTTT
TRBJ2-1 . TRBD2 TRBV7-3 CASSPSSGSGSYNEQFF TGTGCCAGCAGCCCTTCTAGCGGGAGTGGGTCCTACAATGAGCAGTTCTTC
TRBJ1-2 once . TRBV3-1/TRBV3-2 CASSQEGRTTNFYTF TGTGCCAGCAGCCAAGAGGGGAGGACAACCAACTTCTACACCTTC
TRBJ2-1 . . TRBV18 CASSQASSYNEQFF TGTGCCAGCTCACAAGCGAGCTCCTACAATGAGCAGTTCTTC
TRBJ2-5 . TRBD1 TRBV27 CASSFKGAETQYF TGTGCCAGCAGTTTTAAGGGGGCTGAGACCCAGTACTTC
TRBJ1-5 . . TRBV19 CASSMSQMHSNQPQHF TGTGCCAGTAGTATGTCTCAGATGCATAGCAATCAGCCCCAGCATTTT
TRBJ2-1 . . TRBV29-1 CSRTSDDNEQFF TGCAGCAGGACATCGGATGACAATGAGCAGTTCTTC
TRBJ2-7 . . TRBV5-1 CASSSRSQGTYEQYF TGCGCCAGCAGCTCCCGGTCACAGGGAACCTACGAGCAGTACTTC
TRBJ1-2 . TRBD1 TRBV10-3 CAISDMDRRDGYTF TGTGCCATCAGTGATATGGACAGGCGAGATGGCTACACCTTC
TRBJ1-5 . . TRBV24-1 CATSDFGNQPQHF TGTGCCACCAGTGATTTCGGCAATCAGCCCCAGCATTTT
TRBJ2-5 . . TRBV6-6 CAVRQGGTQYF TGTGCCGTCCGGCAGGGCGGGACCCAGTACTTC
TRBJ2-3 . TRBD1 TRBV6-5 CASSPGQGATDTQYF TGTGCCAGCAGTCCCGGACAGGGGGCTACAGATACGCAGTATTTT
TRBJ1-1 . TRBD1 TRBV9 CASSVDRGNTEAFF TGTGCCAGCAGCGTAGACAGGGGGAACACTGAAGCTTTCTTT
TRBJ2-7 . . TRBV27 CASSFGVRSYEQYF TGTGCCAGCAGTTTCGGAGTTAGGTCCTACGAGCAGTACTTC
TRBJ1-6 . . TRBV14 CASSRTVYNSPLHF TGTGCCAGCAGTAGGACAGTTTATAATTCACCCCTCCACTTT